The source of this T cell receptor beta chain is a study of CD8+ T cells in alopecia areata. cDNA prepared by RNA extraction and subsequent reverse transcription served as the template for sequencing. Sequencing used immunoSEQ multiplex PCR; TCRdb keeps in-frame clones, though not all of them. The table includes approximately 150,000 clones, 80% to 90% detected once. Unmatched junction bases numbered 5, after V lost 7 bases and J lost 3 bases. Germline-derived CDR1 and CDR2 are MNHEY and SMNVEV (reference sequence). The CDR3 spans 14 residues. The V and J genes are TRBV27 and TRBJ2-2; 7 bases agree with TRBD2. This specimen consisted of CD8+ T cells sorted from blood, obtained at week 0. This receptor was obtained from a human donor with alopecia areata. The CDR3 spells CASTWGGDTGELFF. The DNA for the CDR3 is TGTGCCAGCACCTGGGGGGGGGACACCGGGGAGCTGTTTTTT.